The 32 T cell receptor beta chains below all came from one sample that was sequenced in a study of T cells after posttransplantation cyclophosphamide. Produced via immunoSEQ multiplex PCR; TCRdb's table is partial and in-frame only. The sample includes around 6,000 clones, 95% to 98% of them seen just once. The sample taken for sequencing was memory CD4+ T cells sorted from PBMCs. The receptors originated from a man aged 35 to 55 in good health, CMV-negative, and a related stem cell transplant donor.

The chain combines TRBV5-1 with TRBJ2-7; D gene uncertain. The CDR3 loop spans 13 amino acids. Trimming left V 5 bases short and J 4 bases short, with 13 bases between. Germline V CDR1 and CDR2: SGHRS, YFSETQ. The CDR3 nucleotides are TGCGCCAGCAGGGGTGAGCCAGGTTACGAGCAGTACTTC. Its translation: CASRGEPGYEQYF.

This sequence joins TRBV4-1 and TRBJ1-2; D perhaps matches TRBD1 (6 bases). The CDR3 is 14 residues long. V was trimmed by 4 bases and J by 0 bases, leaving 9 bases between them. The germline gives CDR1 MGHRA, CDR2 YSYEKL. CDR3 in DNA: TGCGCCAGCAGCCGAACAGGGACTAACTATGGCTACACCTTC. This sequence encodes CASSRTGTNYGYTF.

This chain uses TRBV4-2 with TRBJ1-4, with 7 bases that match TRBD1. CDR1 and CDR2 from the germline V gene are LGHNA and YNFKEQ. This CDR3 spans 16 amino acids. Trimming at V came to 0 bases and at J to 7 bases, leaving 8 bases not matched to a gene. CDR3 in amino acids: CASSQDRGAQVEKLFF. CDR3 in DNA: TGTGCCAGCAGCCAAGACAGGGGGGCCCAGGTTGAAAAACTGTTTTTT.

The J gene is TRBJ2-7, the V gene TRBV9, with D possibly TRBD1 on 6 matching bases. The germline V gene has CDR1 SGDLS and CDR2 YYNGEE. This CDR3 is 15 amino acids long. V shed 0 bases and J shed 2 bases, with 12 bases lying between them. CDR3 in DNA: TGTGCCAGCAGCGTAGCAACAGGGAGAGCCTACGAGCAGTACTTC. It specifies CASSVATGRAYEQYF.

The J gene is TRBJ2-2, the V gene TRBV6-1; TRBD2 matches 9 bases. The junction had 2 bases not matched to a gene; V was cut back by 3 bases and J by 3 bases. Per the germline V gene, CDR1 is MNHNS and CDR2 is SASEGT. The CDR3 covers 15 residues. The CDR3 region is CASSELAGYTGELFF. DNA for the CDR3: TGTGCCAGCAGTGAGCTAGCGGGATACACCGGGGAGCTGTTTTTT.

The J gene is TRBJ2-7, the V gene TRBV5-1, with TRBD2 matching over 9 bases. Losses at the gene ends were 7 bases for V and 0 bases for J; bases not matched to a gene: 8. The CDR3 consists of 15 residues. Germline V gene sequence: CDR1 SGHRS, CDR2 YFSETQ. In nucleotides, the CDR3 is TGCGCCAGCGCCATTTATAGCGGGAGCTCCTACGAGCAGTACTTC. This codes for CASAIYSGSSYEQYF.

The CDR3 is CASKDRGKETQYF. The CDR3, as DNA: TGTGCCAGCAAGGACAGGGGAAAAGAGACCCAGTACTTC. The chain recombines TRBV6-1 with TRBJ2-5; 9 bases are a match to TRBD1. The CDR3 covers 13 residues. J lost 3 bases, V lost 7 bases, and 3 bases had no gene match. Germline CDR1 MNHNS, CDR2 SASEGT.

Here the CDR3 reads CASRVGGEGYNEQFF. The CDR3 nucleotides read TGCGCCAGCAGGGTGGGAGGGGAGGGCTACAATGAGCAGTTCTTC. The genes are TRBV5-1 and TRBJ2-1, with 7 bases identical to TRBD2. The trim removed 5 bases at V and 3 bases at J, leaving 8 bases unmatched. Germline values: CDR1 SGHRS, CDR2 YFSETQ. The CDR3 length is 15 residues.

This chain uses TRBV28 with TRBJ1-2, with D hard to call. Trimming cost V 2 bases and J 8 bases, with 12 bases left between them. The CDR3 extends over 13 amino acids. The germline CDR1 and CDR2 sequences are MDHEN and SYDVKM. CDR3 residues: CASSLNSPWGYTF. The DNA of the CDR3 is TGTGCCAGCAGTTTAAACTCTCCGTGGGGCTACACCTTC.

The chain is built from TRBV4-2 and TRBJ2-1; 15 positions match TRBD2. The CDR3 spans 15 residues. J lost 10 bases, V lost 0 bases, and 1 base had no gene match. CDR1 and CDR2 from the germline V gene are LGHNA and YNFKEQ. The CDR3 loop reads CASSQDGLAGGEQFF. CDR3 nucleotide sequence: TGTGCCAGCAGCCAAGACGGACTAGCGGGGGGGGAGCAGTTCTTC.

V is TRBV15 and J is TRBJ1-1, with D perhaps TRBD1 (5 bases). This CDR3 is built from 14 residues. Germline values: CDR1 LNHNV, CDR2 YYDKDF (reference sequence). Trimming took off 6 bases at V and 2 bases at J, with 13 bases between the two ends. The CDR3, as DNA: TGTGCCACCAGTCCTAGACAGACCAACACTGAAGCTTTCTTT. Translating gives CATSPRQTNTEAFF.

V usage is TRBV11-3 and J usage is TRBJ2-1; TRBD1 matches at 7 bases. The germline V gene encodes CDR1 SGHNT and CDR2 YENEEA. J was trimmed by 5 bases and V by 4 bases; bases with no gene match: 5. This CDR3 has 14 amino acids. The CDR3 region is CASSSNTGDNEQFF. The CDR3 nucleotides read TGTGCCAGCAGCTCCAACACAGGGGACAATGAGCAGTTCTTC.

As for this clone: One junction end does not reproduce the germline sequence, and a read error may be involved. The chain couples TRBV2 to TRBJ2-1, with D perhaps matching TRBD1 (5 bases). This CDR3 is built from 10 residues. The V gene's germline CDR1 is SNHLY and CDR2 FYNNEI. The CDR3 is CASSEILGVF. The DNA for the CDR3 is TGTGCCAGCAGTGAAATATTAGGGGTCTTC.

J is TRBJ2-5 and V is TRBV7-8, with 8 bases lining up with TRBD1. The J call may be wrong; the DNA end is better matched by TRBJ2-7. The CDR3 is 13 amino acids. Germline V gene sequence: CDR1 SGHVS, CDR2 FQNEAQ. Written as DNA, the CDR3 is TGTGCCAGCAGCGGAGAGACAGGGGCCGAGCAGTACTTC. This sequence encodes CASSGETGAEQYF.

The chain is built from TRBV9 and TRBJ2-5, with D perhaps TRBD2 (6 bases). V dropped 3 bases and J dropped 5 bases, with 17 bases sitting between them. This CDR3 region has 15 residues. CDR1 is SGDLS, CDR2 YYNGEE, per germline. CDR3 residues: CASSGTGTPWETQYF. The CDR3 DNA sequence: TGTGCCAGCAGCGGAACCGGGACTCCATGGGAGACCCAGTACTTC.

This chain connects TRBV19 to TRBJ1-2; 7 positions match TRBD1. After removal of 11 bases from V and 4 bases from J, the junction contained 19 bases not matched to a gene. There are 16 residues in the CDR3. Germline CDR1 reads LNHDA; CDR2 reads SQIVND (reference sequence). The CDR3 loop is CASKGATALNLYGYTF. The CDR3 bases are TGTGCCTCAAAGGGGGCGACAGCCCTAAACCTCTATGGCTACACCTTC.

The rearrangement uses TRBV6-4 and TRBJ2-3, with TRBD2 identical over 8 bases. Losses at the gene ends were 0 bases for V and 4 bases for J; bases not matched to a gene: 0. Germline V CDR1 and CDR2: MRHNA, SNTAGT. The length of the CDR3 is 14 residues. The CDR3 sequence: CASSDSAGADTQYF. CDR3 in DNA: TGTGCCAGCAGTGACTCAGCGGGAGCAGATACGCAGTATTTT.

The chain uses TRBV28 and TRBJ1-1; D perhaps matches TRBD1 (6 bases). The CDR3 loop spans 16 amino acids. Germline CDR1 MDHEN, CDR2 SYDVKM. Trimming stripped 2 bases from V and 4 bases from J, with 17 bases between. This CDR3 is CASSLRPGAGGTEAFF. The CDR3 DNA reads as TGTGCCAGCAGTTTACGCCCGGGGGCGGGAGGCACTGAAGCTTTCTTT.

The genes are TRBV12-5 and TRBJ2-1; 9 bases fit TRBD2. The CDR3 contains 16 residues. Germline CDR1 LGHNT, CDR2 FRNRAP. V was pared by 6 bases and J by 6 bases, with 12 bases of the junction left unmatched. CDR3 sequence reads: CASGNGASGNFNEQFF. CDR3 nucleotide sequence: TGTGCTAGTGGGAATGGAGCTAGCGGGAACTTCAATGAGCAGTTCTTC.

The genes are TRBV19 and TRBJ2-3, with unresolved D. The CDR3 has 14 residues. Trimming took 7 bases from V and 4 from J, leaving 15 bases between them. From germline, CDR1 is LNHDA and CDR2 SQIVND (reference sequence). The CDR3 bases are TGTGCCAGTAAACGGTCTCCCTCCGCAGATACGCAGTATTTT. Translating it yields CASKRSPSADTQYF.

This sequence joins TRBV30 and TRBJ1-2; D possibly corresponds to TRBD1 (6 bases). The CDR3 totals 16 residues. Germline CDR1 is GTSNPN and CDR2 is SVGIG (reference sequence). V lost 0 bases and J 4 bases, leaving 18 bases between the germline ends. CDR3 bases: TGTGCCTGGAGTGTTCCCTCTAGGGGGAAGTCCTATGGCTACACCTTC. It translates to CAWSVPSRGKSYGYTF.

The chain uses TRBV28 and TRBJ1-1; the D gene is possibly TRBD1 (5 bases). Trimming pared 7 bases from V and 1 base from J, leaving 13 bases between. The CDR3 sequence is 14 residues long. Germline CDR1 reads MDHEN; CDR2 reads SYDVKM. The CDR3: CASIEQDTNTEAFF. CDR3 nucleotides: TGTGCCAGCATAGAACAGGATACGAACACTGAAGCTTTCTTT.

This CDR3 reads CASSEEGVGTEAFF. The CDR3, as DNA: TGTGCCAGCAGCGAAGAGGGGGTAGGGACTGAAGCTTTCTTT. This chain links TRBV7-9 with TRBJ1-1, with D possibly matching TRBD1 (6 bases). CDR3 size: 14 residues. The germline CDR1 and CDR2 sequences are SEHNR and FQNEAQ (reference sequence). Between the trimmed V and J ends, which lost 5 bases and 5 bases, there was a span of 15 bases.

The V call is TRBV9, the J call TRBJ2-3; D possibly corresponds to TRBD2 (6 bases). CDR1 is SGDLS and CDR2 is YYNGEE in the germline V gene. Trimming left V 0 bases short and J 8 bases short, with 16 bases between. This CDR3 contains 15 residues. DNA for the CDR3: TGTGCCAGCAGCGTAGGGGGGGATCCCACGCTTACGCAGTATTTT. Translation gives CASSVGGDPTLTQYF.

The rearrangement uses TRBV28 and TRBJ1-2, with D maybe TRBD1 (5 bases). Deletions cut 1 base from V and 2 bases from J, with 8 bases between. Germline V gives CDR1 MDHEN, CDR2 SYDVKM. CDR3 length: 14 amino acids. In DNA, the CDR3 is TGTGCCAGCAGTTTATCGGGGGTCAACTATGGCTACACCTTC. Translated, it gives CASSLSGVNYGYTF.

V and J are TRBV6-5 and TRBJ2-3; TRBD2 might be the D (6 bases). Germline V gene data show CDR1 as MNHEY and CDR2 as SVGAGI. The CDR3 has 13 amino acids. V was shortened by 2 bases and J by 10 bases, with 13 bases between the two germline ends. Here the CDR3 reads CASSYTFREAQYF. CDR3 bases: TGTGCCAGCAGTTACACCTTCAGGGAGGCGCAGTATTTT.

The chain combines TRBV15 with TRBJ2-1; D unclear. Germline CDR1 reads LNHNV; CDR2 reads YYDKDF (reference sequence). The CDR3 has 15 amino acids. V gave up 7 bases and J gave up 8 bases, with 21 bases separating them. CDR3 nucleotides: TGTGCCACCACTATGGGTGACGGGTTTAACGATGAGCAGTTCTTC. Amino acids: CATTMGDGFNDEQFF. Looking up the rest from reference TRBV15 and TRBJ2-1 gives the full variable domain: DAMVIQNPRYQVTQFGKPVTLSCSQTLNHNVMYWYQQKSSQAPKLLFHYYDKDFNNEADTPDNFQSRRPNTSFCFLDIRSPGLGDTAMYLCATTMGDGFNDEQFFGPGTRLTVL.

The genes are TRBV19 and TRBJ2-3; 9 bases match TRBD1. The germline V gene has CDR1 LNHDA and CDR2 SQIVND (reference sequence). CDR3 length equals 17 residues. The ends lost 5 bases at V and 5 bases at J; junction bases unmatched: 14. The CDR3 DNA sequence: TGTGCCAGTAGTTCCGCCCGAACGGGACAGGGTAGAGATACGCAGTATTTT. This sequence encodes CASSSARTGQGRDTQYF.

This chain uses TRBV5-1 with TRBJ1-2, with D perhaps TRBD1 (5 bases). The CDR3 is 15 amino acids. V lost 4 bases, J lost 3 bases, and 16 bases lay in between. CDR1 is SGHRS and CDR2 is YFSETQ in the germline V gene. The DNA for the CDR3 is TGCGCCAGCAGCCCCGTCTGGGGGGAGGACTATGGCTACACCTTC. Its translation: CASSPVWGEDYGYTF.

This chain's CDR3 is CATSRDKTNTEAFF. CDR3 coding DNA: TGTGCCACCAGCAGGGACAAGACCAACACTGAAGCTTTCTTT. The genes are TRBV15 and TRBJ1-1, with D tentatively TRBD1 (5 bases). The CDR3 sequence is 14 residues long. V dropped 3 bases and J dropped 2 bases, with 10 bases sitting between them. Germline V CDR1 and CDR2: LNHNV, YYDKDF (reference sequence).

The V gene is TRBV28, the J gene TRBJ2-3; the match to TRBD2 covers 7 bases. V shed 8 bases, J shed 5 bases, and the junction held 7 bases outside the gene matches. Germline CDR1 MDHEN, CDR2 SYDVKM. This CDR3 comprises 13 residues. The CDR3 here is CASERDRVDTQYF. The CDR3 DNA sequence: TGTGCCAGCGAGCGGGATCGTGTAGATACGCAGTATTTT. Complete variable domain (other parts from reference TRBV28 and TRBJ2-3): DVKVTQSSRYLVKRTGEKVFLECVQDMDHENMFWYRQDPGLGLRLIYFSYDVKMKEKGDIPEGYSVSREKKERFSLILESASTNQTSMYLCASERDRVDTQYFGPGTRLTVL.

The table lists this clone with a count of one. This rearrangement joins TRBV28 to TRBJ1-5, with D perhaps matching TRBD1 (5 bases). The length of the CDR3 is 13 residues. The V gene lost 7 bases and the J gene lost 3 bases, with 10 bases spanning the gap. CDR1 MDHEN and CDR2 SYDVKM come from the germline V gene. This CDR3 is CASITGDNQPQHF. For the CDR3, the DNA is TGTGCCAGCATTACGGGGGACAATCAGCCCCAGCATTTT.